The present entry profiles one TCR beta chain with its context. The data originate from a study of shared clonotypes between healthy human individuals. Naivety among CD8 cells was defined by CD45RO negativity and positive CCR7 selection, thereby excluding terminally differentiated effector memory CD45RA+ cells. Deletions cut 5 bases from V and 8 bases from J, with 24 bases between. The V gene's germline CDR1 is SGHTA and CDR2 FQGNSA. CDR3 length: 16 amino acids. Sequencing used immunoSEQ multiplex PCR; TCRdb keeps in-frame clones, though not all of them. The repertoire has about 2 million clones, approximately 94% of them found once; the top ten carry about 1.1%.

The material sequenced was naive CD8+ T cells sorted from blood. The TCR sequence derives from a man between 18 and 35 years old in good health. This sequence joins TRBV7-2 and TRBJ2-5; D is perhaps TRBD2 (6 bases). Here the CDR3 DNA reads TGTGCCAGCAGCGAACGCTCTCGCGGGACCATGGCCACCCAGTACTTC. Protein sequence: CASSERSRGTMATQYF.